A selection of T cell receptor beta chains follows, all from one sample in a study of blood T cell repertoires in COVID-19. Profiling relied on immunoSEQ multiplex PCR, and the TCRdb table lists in-frame clones only, not all of them. The profile shows some 270,000 clones, about nine tenths of them singletons. The sample was PBMCs or T cells enriched from blood (not recorded which). The receptors shown here come from a middle-aged woman who had recovered from COVID-19. Both conserved end residues are part of each CDR3. A D gene is named only where the DNA matches it firmly. Some rows have no size entry. The others give once, few or many, or a class for an expanded clone.

>TRBJ1-3|NA|NA|TRBV7-8
CASSLGFEPGALNTIYF
TGTGCCAGCAGCCTGGGTTTTGAACCAGGGGCATTAAACACCATATATTTT
>TRBJ2-1|NA|NA|TRBV5-1
CASSDRDEQFF
TGCGCCAGCAGCGACCGGGATGAGCAGTTCTTC
>TRBJ1-2|TRBD1|once|TRBV6-5
CASSYSFGTGFSGYTF
TGTGCCAGCAGTTACTCGTTCGGGACAGGATTTAGTGGCTACACCTTC
>TRBJ2-1|TRBD2|NA|TRBV5-1
CASGVGGRYNEQFF
TGCGCCAGCGGAGTGGGGGGGAGATACAATGAGCAGTTCTTC
>TRBJ2-3|NA|NA|TRBV30
CAWEAGDTQYF
TGTGCCTGGGAAGCGGGAGATACGCAGTATTTT
>TRBJ1-6|NA|NA|TRBV2
CASGGQYNSPLHF
TGTGCCAGCGGCGGGCAGTATAATTCACCCCTCCACTTT
>TRBJ1-5|NA|NA|TRBV4-3
CASSQDMRQPQHF
TGCGCCAGCAGCCAAGATATGCGTCAGCCCCAGCATTTT
>TRBJ2-5|NA|NA|TRBV6-5
CASKELADQETQYF
TGTGCCAGCAAGGAACTAGCCGATCAAGAGACCCAGTACTTC
>TRBJ1-2|NA|NA|TRBV27
CASSPAGTSYGYTF
TGTGCCAGCAGCCCCGCCGGGACATCCTATGGCTACACCTTC
>TRBJ2-7|NA|NA|TRBV20-1
CSARYLYEQYF
TGCAGTGCTAGATATCTCTACGAGCAGTACTTC
>TRBJ1-4|NA|NA|TRBV19
CASSRAGGVANEKLFF
TGTGCCAGTAGTAGGGCAGGCGGGGTCGCTAATGAAAAACTGTTTTTT
>TRBJ2-5|TRBD2|NA|TRBV3-1/TRBV3-2
CASSPRTSGRGETQYF
TGTGCCAGCAGCCCCCGGACTAGCGGGAGAGGAGAGACCCAGTACTTC
>TRBJ2-7|NA|NA|TRBV6-2/TRBV6-3
CASSYRGSLSYEQYF
TGTGCCAGCAGTTACCGGGGGTCTTTATCCTACGAGCAGTACTTC
>TRBJ2-7|TRBD1|NA|TRBV5-6
CASSKDRSSYEQYF
TGTGCCAGCAGCAAGGACAGGAGCTCCTACGAGCAGTACTTC
>TRBJ2-1|TRBD2|NA|TRBV11-2
CASSKSPSGRNEQFF
TGTGCCAGCAGCAAATCCCCTAGCGGGAGAAATGAGCAGTTCTTC